This T cell receptor (beta chain) was observed in a study of blood T cell repertoires in COVID-19. From germline, CDR1 is MNHEY and CDR2 SVGEGT. CDR3 length equals 13 residues. V was cut by 6 bases and J by 7 bases, with 16 bases left in between. The data were produced by immunoSEQ multiplex PCR, yet TCRdb's version contains in-frame clones alone and is incomplete. The sample has around 69,000 clones; about 82% are singletons. Material: peripheral blood. The TCR sequence derives from a man in his fifties or sixties with active COVID-19. The chain employs TRBV6-2 or TRBV6-3 and TRBJ2-7, with a possible D match to TRBD2 (6 bases). In DNA, the CDR3 is TGTGCCAGCAGCGAGCGGGTTCGGCGAGAGCAGTACGTC. As protein: CASSERVRREQYV.